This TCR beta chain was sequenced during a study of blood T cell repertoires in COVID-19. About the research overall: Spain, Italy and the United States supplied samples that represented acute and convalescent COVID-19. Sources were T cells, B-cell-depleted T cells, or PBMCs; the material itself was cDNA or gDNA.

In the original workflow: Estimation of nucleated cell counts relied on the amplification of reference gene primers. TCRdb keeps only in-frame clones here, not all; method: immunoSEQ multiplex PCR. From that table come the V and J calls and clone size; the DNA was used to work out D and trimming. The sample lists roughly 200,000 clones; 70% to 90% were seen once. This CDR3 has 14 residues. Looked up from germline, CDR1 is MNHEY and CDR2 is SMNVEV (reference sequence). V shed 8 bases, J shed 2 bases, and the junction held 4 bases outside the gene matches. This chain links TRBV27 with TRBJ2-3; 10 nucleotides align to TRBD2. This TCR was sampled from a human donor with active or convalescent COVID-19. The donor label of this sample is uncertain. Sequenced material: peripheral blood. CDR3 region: CASGAGGPTDTQYF. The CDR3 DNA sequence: TGTGCCAGCGGAGCGGGGGGGCCCACAGATACGCAGTATTTT.